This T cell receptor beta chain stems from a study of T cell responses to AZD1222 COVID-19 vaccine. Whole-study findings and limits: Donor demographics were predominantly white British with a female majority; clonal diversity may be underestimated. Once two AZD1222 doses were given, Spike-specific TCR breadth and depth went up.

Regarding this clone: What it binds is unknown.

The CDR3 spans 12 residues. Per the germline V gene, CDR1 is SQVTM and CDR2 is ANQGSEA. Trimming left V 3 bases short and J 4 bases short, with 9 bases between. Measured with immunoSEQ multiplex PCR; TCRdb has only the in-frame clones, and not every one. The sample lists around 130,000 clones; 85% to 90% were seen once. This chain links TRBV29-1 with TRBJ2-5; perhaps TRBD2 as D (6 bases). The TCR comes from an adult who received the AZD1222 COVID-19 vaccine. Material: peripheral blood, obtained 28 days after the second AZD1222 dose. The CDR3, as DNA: TGCAGCGTTGAGCCCGGGGGAGAGACCCAGTACTTC. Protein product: CSVEPGGETQYF.